Following are 21 T cell receptor beta chains from one sample sequenced in a study of PD-1 blockade in mismatch repair-deficient tumors. Sequencing used immunoSEQ multiplex PCR; TCRdb keeps in-frame clones, though not all of them. The sample includes around 30,000 clones, 65% to 85% seen only once; the top ten take 3% to 4%. The input for sequencing was PBMCs, taken less than 7 weeks after starting pembrolizumab. These receptors were obtained from an adult with mismatch repair-deficient cancer.

The chain carries TRBV5-5 and TRBJ1-1; D not certain. This CDR3 has 12 amino acids. Trimming removed 0 bases from V and 5 bases from J, with 5 bases in between. Germline V lookup: CDR1 SGHKS, CDR2 YYEKEE (reference sequence). The DNA of the CDR3 is TGTGCCAGCAGCTTGGTCCTTACTGAAGCTTTCTTT. Its protein product is CASSLVLTEAFF.

The V and J genes are TRBV5-4 and TRBJ2-1; tentative D call: TRBD1 (5 bases). Germline V gene lookup returns CDR1 SGHNT and CDR2 YYREEE (reference sequence). The CDR3 sequence is 14 residues long. Trimming left V 0 bases short and J 4 bases short, with 8 bases between. Here the CDR3 DNA reads TGTGCCAGCAGCTTGGAACAGGCTTACAATGAGCAGTTCTTC. This sequence encodes CASSLEQAYNEQFF.

This clone appeared a single time. The V gene is TRBV2, the J gene TRBJ1-4; possibly TRBD1 for D (6 bases). V lost 7 bases to trimming and J lost 4 bases, with 7 bases between them. This CDR3 contains 12 residues. Looked up from germline, CDR1 is SNHLY and CDR2 is FYNNEI. Here the CDR3 reads CASNRVNEKLFF. The CDR3 coding sequence is TGTGCCAGCAACAGGGTTAATGAAAAACTGTTTTTT.

The rearrangement uses TRBV7-9 and TRBJ2-3; 10 nucleotides align to TRBD2. V gave up 1 base and J gave up 3 bases; unmatched junction bases: 4. The CDR3 is 16 amino acids. The germline CDR1 and CDR2 sequences are SEHNR and FQNEAQ (reference sequence). CDR3 loop: CASSLGLAGVTDTQYF. For the CDR3, the DNA is TGTGCCAGCAGCTTAGGCCTAGCGGGAGTTACAGATACGCAGTATTTT.

This clone appeared once. The chain is built from TRBV27 and TRBJ2-1; perhaps TRBD1 as D (6 bases). Germline CDR1 MNHEY, CDR2 SMNVEV (reference sequence). Trimming stripped 5 bases from V and 4 bases from J, with 15 bases between. CDR3 length: 15 residues. The CDR3 is CASSAGAPSYNEQFF. CDR3 DNA: TGTGCCAGCAGTGCAGGGGCCCCCTCTTACAATGAGCAGTTCTTC.

This chain connects TRBV6-5 to TRBJ1-2; 7 bases fit TRBD1. Looked up from germline, CDR1 is MNHEY and CDR2 is SVGAGI. CDR3 length equals 15 residues. Germline trimming cut 2 bases from V and 7 bases from J; bases unmatched to any gene: 10. Here the CDR3 DNA reads TGTGCCAGCAGTTACGGGGACAGTAGAAGGACTGGCTACACCTTC. Residues: CASSYGDSRRTGYTF.

The rearrangement joins TRBV13 to TRBJ2-7; the D gene is possibly TRBD2 (6 bases). V was trimmed by 2 bases and J by 2 bases, leaving 10 bases between them. The CDR3 loop spans 14 amino acids. Per the germline V gene, CDR1 is PRHDT and CDR2 is FYEKMQ (reference sequence). The CDR3 sequence is CASSLSGVAYEQYF. DNA for the CDR3: TGTGCCAGCAGCTTATCGGGGGTCGCCTACGAGCAGTACTTC.

V gene TRBV6-5 combines with J gene TRBJ2-4; TRBD2 matches 7 bases. V lost 4 bases, J lost 6 bases, and 6 bases stayed unmatched. Looked up from germline, CDR1 is MNHEY and CDR2 is SVGAGI. The CDR3 totals 14 residues. The CDR3 coding sequence is TGTGCCAGCAGTTGGGGGAGGGAAAGAAACATTCAGTACTTC. It translates to CASSWGRERNIQYF.

The rearrangement uses TRBV12-5 and TRBJ2-5; the D is unclear. Germline assignment: CDR1 LGHNT and CDR2 FRNRAP. V lost 1 base and J lost 1, with 10 bases in between. The CDR3 has 15 residues. CDR3 sequence reads: CASGLGAAPQETQYF. The CDR3 coding sequence is TGTGCTAGTGGTTTGGGGGCAGCACCCCAAGAGACCCAGTACTTC.

The CDR3 region is CASSGTSGRAPRDTQYF. As DNA, the CDR3 is TGTGCCAGCAGTGGGACTAGCGGGAGGGCCCCTCGAGATACGCAGTATTTT. This rearrangement joins TRBV27 to TRBJ2-3, with 16 bases fitting TRBD2. Germline V gene data show CDR1 as MNHEY and CDR2 as SMNVEV (reference sequence). The ends lost 5 bases at V and 5 bases at J; junction bases unmatched: 7. The CDR3 loop spans 17 amino acids.

The genes are TRBV2 and TRBJ1-3, with D maybe TRBD1 (5 bases). From germline, CDR1 is SNHLY and CDR2 FYNNEI. Trimming shortened V by 4 bases and J by 4 bases, and 8 bases separated the two germline ends. The CDR3 runs 13 residues. The CDR3 nucleotides read TGTGCCAGCAGTGCAGGGCCCGGAAACACCATATATTTT. Residues: CASSAGPGNTIYF.

This chain connects TRBV5-4 to TRBJ2-7; D perhaps matches TRBD1 (7 bases). The CDR3 spans 13 residues. Per the germline V gene, CDR1 is SGHNT and CDR2 is YYREEE (reference sequence). V was cut by 5 bases and J by 3 bases, with 12 bases left in between. CDR3 in amino acids: CASRRDSSYEQYF. In nucleotides, the CDR3 is TGTGCCAGCAGGCGGGACAGCAGCTACGAGCAGTACTTC. Together with reference TRBV5-4 and TRBJ2-7, the CDR3 gives the full variable domain: ETGVTQSPTHLIKTRGQQVTLRCSSQSGHNTVSWYQQALGQGPQFIFQYYREEENGRGNFPPRFSGLQFPNYSSELNVNALELDDSALYLCASRRDSSYEQYFGPGTRLTVT.

The rearrangement links TRBV7-8 to TRBJ1-2; TRBD1 matches at 9 bases. The germline gives CDR1 SGHVS, CDR2 FQNEAQ. The CDR3 length is 15 residues. The V gene end was trimmed by 2 bases and the J gene end by 6 bases; junction bases not matched to a gene: 7. The CDR3 sequence: CASSLRPGQGNGYTF. The DNA of the CDR3 is TGTGCCAGCAGCTTACGTCCGGGACAGGGAAATGGCTACACCTTC. The entire variable domain, with the rest obtained from reference TRBV7-8 and TRBJ1-2, is as follows: GAGVSQSPRYKVAKRGQDVALRCDPISGHVSLFWYQQALGQGPEFLTYFQNEAQLDKSGLPSDRFFAERPEGSVSTLKIQRTQQEDSAVYLCASSLRPGQGNGYTFGSGTRLTVV.

As regards this clone: Germline and junction disagree at one end, which may indicate a read error. The chain employs TRBV7-6 and TRBJ1-3; D uncertain. Germline V lookup: CDR1 SGHVS, CDR2 FNYEAQ. The CDR3 length is 13 residues. In DNA form, the CDR3 reads TGTGCCAGCAGCTTGTACTCTCGAAACACCATATATTTT. It is translated as CASSLYSRNTIYF.

The chain uses TRBV5-6 and TRBJ2-7, with D possibly TRBD2 on 6 matching bases. V shed 1 base and J shed 2 bases, with 13 bases lying between them. Looked up from germline, CDR1 is SGHDT and CDR2 is YYEEEE. This CDR3 has 15 residues. CDR3 region: CASSLFSGGAYEQYF. The CDR3 coding sequence is TGTGCCAGCAGCTTGTTTAGCGGCGGGGCCTACGAGCAGTACTTC.

The chain couples TRBV28 to TRBJ2-7, with D unclear. The CDR3 has 14 residues. V was cut by 7 bases and J by 3 bases, with 16 bases left in between. The germline CDR1 and CDR2 sequences are MDHEN and SYDVKM. The CDR3 sequence is CASTSNGFFYEQYF. Here the CDR3 DNA reads TGTGCCAGCACTTCGAACGGGTTTTTCTACGAGCAGTACTTC.

V and J are TRBV30 and TRBJ1-1, with TRBD1 matching 8 bases. V shed 7 bases and J 4 bases; nucleotides not matched to a gene: 5. The CDR3 spans 12 residues. Germline CDR1 reads GTSNPN; CDR2 reads SVGIG (reference sequence). CDR3 sequence reads: CALTGDPTEAFF. The CDR3 DNA is TGTGCCTTGACAGGGGATCCCACTGAAGCTTTCTTT.

This chain connects TRBV11-2 to TRBJ2-5; tentatively, D is TRBD2 (5 bases). Trimming took 3 bases from V and 1 from J, leaving 9 bases between them. The CDR3 length is 14 residues. Germline CDR1 SGHAT, CDR2 FQNNGV. The CDR3 sequence is CASSFSGVQETQYF. In DNA, the CDR3 is TGTGCCAGCAGCTTTTCCGGGGTCCAAGAGACCCAGTACTTC.

This clone came up once. The chain has TRBV11-3 and TRBJ2-5; D is perhaps TRBD1 (5 bases). The ends were cut back, 1 base at V and 3 bases at J, with 12 bases in the middle. The germline V gene has CDR1 SGHNT and CDR2 YENEEA. The CDR3 extends over 15 amino acids. As DNA, the CDR3 is TGTGCCAGCAGCTTAGGACCAGGGCAGAAAGAGACCCAGTACTTC. It codes for CASSLGPGQKETQYF.

The chain is built from TRBV7-6 and TRBJ2-3; possible D gene TRBD2, 6 bases. Trimming cost V 2 bases and J 0 bases, with 15 bases left between them. The CDR3 is 17 amino acids. Germline values: CDR1 SGHVS, CDR2 FNYEAQ. CDR3 nucleotide sequence: TGTGCCAGCAGCTTAAGGGTGGCGGGGACTAGCACAGATACGCAGTATTTT. This gives the protein CASSLRVAGTSTDTQYF.

This clone was observed a single time. The chain couples TRBV20-1 to TRBJ2-7; D is perhaps TRBD2 (5 bases). CDR3 length: 11 residues. V was trimmed by 5 bases and J by 0 bases, leaving 5 bases between them. The germline V gene encodes CDR1 DFQATT and CDR2 SNEGSKA (reference sequence). The CDR3 sequence is CSAGSSYEQYF. The CDR3 coding sequence is TGCAGTGCTGGGAGCTCCTACGAGCAGTACTTC.